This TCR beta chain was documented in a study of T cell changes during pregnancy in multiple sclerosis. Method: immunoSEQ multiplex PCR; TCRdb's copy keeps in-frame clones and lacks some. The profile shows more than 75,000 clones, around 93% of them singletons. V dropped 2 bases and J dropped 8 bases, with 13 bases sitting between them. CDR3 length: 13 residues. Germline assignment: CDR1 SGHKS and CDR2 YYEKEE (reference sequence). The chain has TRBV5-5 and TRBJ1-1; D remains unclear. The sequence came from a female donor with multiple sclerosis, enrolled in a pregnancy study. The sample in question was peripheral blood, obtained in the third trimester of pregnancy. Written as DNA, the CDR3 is TGTGCCAGCAGCTTAATCGGGGTCCTGGAAGCTTTCTTT. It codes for CASSLIGVLEAFF.